This TCR beta chain was sequenced in a study of response to subunit inactivated influenza vaccine. Concerning this clonotype: The antigen remains undetermined.

Using its own MiXCR run on the RT-PCR reads, TCRdb lists one record per CDR3 protein. The top ten hold around 7.3% of the sample, which has around 710,000 distinct CDR3 sequences, 14% seen once. The study's findings and limits: The authors put forward the suggestion that each seasonal influenza vaccination may bring in only a limited number of new T cells.

Germline CDR1 is DFQATT and CDR2 is SNEGSKA (reference sequence). Trimming pared 3 bases from V and 10 bases from J, leaving 10 bases between. This CDR3 has 11 amino acids. The origin of this receptor is a middle-aged man who received an inactivated influenza vaccine. The chain recombines TRBV20-1 with TRBJ2-1; D remains ambiguous. The starting material was PBMCs from blood, obtained 14 to 15 days before vaccination. DNA of the CDR3: TGCAGTGCTAGGTTGGCCGTGGAGCAGTTCTTC. Its translation: CSARLAVEQFF.